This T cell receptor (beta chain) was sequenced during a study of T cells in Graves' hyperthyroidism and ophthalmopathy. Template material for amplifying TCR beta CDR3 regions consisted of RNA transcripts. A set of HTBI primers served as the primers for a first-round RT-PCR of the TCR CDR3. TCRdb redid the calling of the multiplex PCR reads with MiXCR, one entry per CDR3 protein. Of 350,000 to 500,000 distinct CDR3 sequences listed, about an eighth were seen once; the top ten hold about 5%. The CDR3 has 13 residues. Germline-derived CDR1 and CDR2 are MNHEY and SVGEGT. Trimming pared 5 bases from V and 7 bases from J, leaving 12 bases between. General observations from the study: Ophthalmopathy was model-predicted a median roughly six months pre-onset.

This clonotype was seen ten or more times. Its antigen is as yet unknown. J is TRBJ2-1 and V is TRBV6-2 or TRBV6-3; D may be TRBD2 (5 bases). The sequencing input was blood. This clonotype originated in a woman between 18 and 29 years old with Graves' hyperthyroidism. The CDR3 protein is CASSGAGGNEQFF. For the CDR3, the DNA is TGTGCCAGCAGTGGCGCCGGAGGTAATGAGCAGTTCTTC.